One and the same sample provided the 16 T cell receptor beta chains below, sequenced in a study of CD8 T cells in Susac syndrome. Reverse transcription used about 0.5 to 1 ug RNA and random hexamers. TCRdb itself ran the immunoSEQ multiplex PCR reads through MiXCR, one entry per CDR3 protein. The data contain roughly 190,000 distinct CDR3 sequences, around 96% of them seen just once; the ten biggest clones take up approximately 0.098%. The source material was CD4+ T cells from PBMCs. These receptors originate from a human donor in good health.

The J gene is TRBJ2-7, the V gene TRBV23-1; 15 bases are shared with TRBD2. TRBV23-1 is assigned to the ORF class and has an uncertain function. The CDR3 sequence is 17 residues long. V was pared by 5 bases and J by 2 bases, with 7 bases of the junction left unmatched. This CDR3 is CASSAPGLAGGTYEQYF. CDR3 DNA sequence: TGCGCCAGCAGTGCTCCGGGACTAGCGGGAGGCACCTACGAGCAGTACTTC.

The rearrangement uses TRBV25-1 and TRBJ2-3, with D possibly being TRBD1 (5 bases). Trimming took off 4 bases at V and 1 base at J, with 9 bases between the two ends. CDR1 MGHDK and CDR2 SYGVNS come from the germline V gene. The CDR3 totals 14 residues. CDR3 in amino acids: CASSGGLRTDTQYF. In nucleotides, the CDR3 is TGTGCCAGCAGTGGGGGCCTGCGCACAGATACGCAGTATTTT.

J is TRBJ1-2 and V is TRBV20-1; D unclear. With 5 bases removed from V and 5 bases from J, the gap between germline ends came to 3 bases. In germline, CDR1 is DFQATT, CDR2 SNEGSKA (reference sequence). This CDR3 region has 9 residues. The CDR3 DNA sequence: TGCAGTGCTGTTTATGGCTACACCTTC. It yields the protein CSAVYGYTF.

This chain links TRBV29-1 with TRBJ1-4; D is perhaps TRBD1 (6 bases). Germline assignment: CDR1 SQVTM and CDR2 ANQGSEA. The CDR3 spans 15 residues. The V end lost 5 bases, the J end lost 1 base, and 14 bases lay between the germline ends. CDR3 in amino acids: CSVQGGRETNEKLFF. The CDR3 DNA follows: TGCAGCGTTCAAGGGGGGCGCGAAACTAATGAAAAACTGTTTTTT. Based on the CDR3 plus reference TRBV29-1 and TRBJ1-4, the full variable domain is SAVISQKPSRDICQRGTSLTIQCQVDSQVTMMFWYRQQPGQSLTLIATANQGSEATYESGFVIDKFPISRPNLTFSTLTVSNMSPEDSSIYLCSVQGGRETNEKLFFGSGTQLSVL.

The chain employs TRBV29-1 and TRBJ2-5; D not resolved. This CDR3 contains 14 residues. Germline loops: CDR1 SQVTM, CDR2 ANQGSEA. V was clipped by 1 base and J by 0 bases, with 9 bases between them. Written as DNA, the CDR3 is TGCAGCGTTGAAGTCAAATCGTACCAAGAGACCCAGTACTTC. Protein sequence: CSVEVKSYQETQYF.

The rearrangement uses TRBV7-9 and TRBJ2-1, with D perhaps TRBD2 (6 bases). Trimming took off 4 bases at V and 5 bases at J, with 12 bases between the two ends. CDR3 length: 14 residues. Germline V CDR1 and CDR2: SEHNR, FQNEAQ (reference sequence). In DNA form, the CDR3 reads TGTGCCAGCAGCTCCGCCCGGGGGAACAATGAGCAGTTCTTC. Protein sequence: CASSSARGNNEQFF.

The chain joins TRBV18 to TRBJ1-5; no definite D call. V lost 2 bases, J lost 5 bases, and 7 bases lay in between. Germline V gene sequence: CDR1 KGHSH, CDR2 LQKENI. This CDR3 spans 13 amino acids. The CDR3 coding sequence is TGTGCCAGCTCACCAAATCCAGATCAGCCCCAGCATTTT. This gives the protein CASSPNPDQPQHF. Complete variable domain (other parts from reference TRBV18 and TRBJ1-5): NAGVMQNPRHLVRRRGQEARLRCSPMKGHSHVYWYRQLPEEGLKFMVYLQKENIIDESGMPKERFSAEFPKEGPSILRIQQVVRGDSAAYFCASSPNPDQPQHFGDGTRLSIL.

J is TRBJ1-2 and V is TRBV28; D is undetermined. Germline CDR1 and CDR2: MDHEN and SYDVKM. V was clipped by 5 bases and J by 8 bases, with 15 bases between them. There are 13 residues in the CDR3. The CDR3 nucleotides are TGTGCCAGCAGTCACGACCCGGGCAGAGGCTACACCTTC. It encodes CASSHDPGRGYTF.

This clonotype was counted a single time. The chain combines TRBV7-9 with TRBJ2-7; weak D call: TRBD2 (6 bases). The germline V gene encodes CDR1 SEHNR and CDR2 FQNEAQ (reference sequence). Trimming took off 5 bases at V and 7 bases at J, with 15 bases between the two ends. This CDR3 has 13 residues. In DNA, the CDR3 is TGTGCCAGCAGCCCGGACTACCTCTGGGAGCAGTACTTC. The encoded protein is CASSPDYLWEQYF.

This chain joins TRBV29-1 and TRBJ2-1; 8 bases align to TRBD1. V was pared by 6 bases and J by 1 base, with 5 bases of the junction left unmatched. This CDR3 contains 14 residues. CDR1 and CDR2 from the germline V gene are SQVTM and ANQGSEA. CDR3 sequence: CSVSGTGSYNEQFF. The DNA of the CDR3 is TGCAGCGTCTCCGGGACAGGTTCCTACAATGAGCAGTTCTTC.

The sample holds one count of this clonotype. The CDR3 region is CASITDRVGKTQYF. The CDR3 DNA is TGTGCCAGCATCACGGACAGGGTCGGAAAGACCCAGTACTTC. The rearrangement joins TRBV28 to TRBJ2-5; 8 bases are shared with TRBD1. The CDR3 is 14 amino acids. In germline, CDR1 is MDHEN, CDR2 SYDVKM. The ends lost 7 bases at V and 6 bases at J; junction bases unmatched: 10.

This clonotype was counted a single time. This chain uses TRBV7-9 with TRBJ2-7; the D gene is possibly TRBD1 (6 bases). The V end lost 4 bases, the J end lost 2 bases, and 12 bases lay between the germline ends. The CDR3 is 14 residues long. Germline V lookup: CDR1 SEHNR, CDR2 FQNEAQ (reference sequence). The CDR3 loop reads CASSSRQVTYEQYF. Here the CDR3 DNA reads TGTGCCAGCAGCTCCCGACAGGTAACCTACGAGCAGTACTTC.

The chain uses TRBV30 and TRBJ1-5; 9 bases map to TRBD1. The V and J ends lost 3 bases and 7 bases, in that order; junction bases with no gene match: 7. The CDR3 sequence is 14 residues long. Germline assignment: CDR1 GTSNPN and CDR2 SVGIG (reference sequence). The CDR3: CAWRETGGGQPQHF. The DNA for the CDR3 is TGTGCCTGGAGGGAAACAGGGGGCGGACAGCCCCAGCATTTT. Filled out from reference TRBV30 and TRBJ1-5, the complete variable domain reads SQTIHQWPATLVQPVGSPLSLECTVEGTSNPNLYWYRQAAGRGLQLLFYSVGIGQISSEVPQNLSASRPQDRQFILSSKKLLLSDSGFYLCAWRETGGGQPQHFGDGTRLSIL.

The V gene is TRBV5-4, the J gene TRBJ2-7; D remains unclear. The germline V gene has CDR1 SGHNT and CDR2 YYREEE (reference sequence). This CDR3 is built from 13 residues. Trimming stripped 0 bases from V and 2 bases from J, with 6 bases between. CDR3 nucleotide sequence: TGTGCCAGCAGCTTGGACTTTACCTACGAGCAGTACTTC. It translates to CASSLDFTYEQYF.

CDR3 coding DNA: TGCTCAACGGGGGGGACCTATGGCTACACCTTC. It specifies CSTGGTYGYTF. V and J are TRBV29-1 and TRBJ1-2; D may be TRBD1 (5 bases). CDR1 and CDR2 from the germline V gene are SQVTM and ANQGSEA. The CDR3 sequence is 11 residues long.

This chain connects TRBV9 to TRBJ2-7; D not certain. The V gene lost 0 bases and the J gene lost 0 bases, with 10 bases spanning the gap. The CDR3 is 15 residues long. Germline V gene sequence: CDR1 SGDLS, CDR2 YYNGEE. Here the CDR3 DNA reads TGTGCCAGCAGCGTAGGACCCTGGGGCTCCTACGAGCAGTACTTC. Translating it yields CASSVGPWGSYEQYF.